A selection of T cell receptor beta chains follows, all from one sample in a study of cytomegalovirus exposure and HLA in healthy donors. Generated by immunoSEQ multiplex PCR, the TCRdb table keeps only in-frame clones and is missing some. The specimen's table records about 140,000 clones. The sequenced sample consisted of PBMCs. Every receptor here comes from a man aged 40-55 years in good health and CMV-seronegative. Each CDR3 is given with its conserved first and last residue. The D gene is left open where the match is weak.

J | D | V | CDR3 | DNA
TRBJ2-2 | TRBD1 | TRBV5-1 | CASDDRGSNTGELFF | TGCGCCAGCGACGACAGGGGATCGAACACCGGGGAGCTGTTTTTT
TRBJ2-5 | NA | TRBV7-3 | CASSLRGGTQYF | TGTGCCAGCAGCTTAAGAGGGGGGACCCAGTACTTC
TRBJ2-7 | NA | TRBV2 | CASRAGNEQYF | TGTGCCAGCAGAGCAGGGAACGAGCAGTACTTC
TRBJ1-2 | TRBD1 | TRBV10-1 | CASPGSGGDIYGYTF | TGCGCCAGCCCCGGGTCAGGGGGCGATATATATGGCTACACCTTC
TRBJ2-2 | NA | TRBV7-3 | CASSSGANTGELFF | TGTGCCAGCAGCTCAGGTGCGAACACCGGGGAGCTGTTTTTT
TRBJ2-2 | TRBD1 | TRBV7-9 | CASSPGTGITGELFF | TGTGCCAGCAGCCCAGGGACAGGGATTACCGGGGAGCTGTTTTTT
TRBJ2-2 | TRBD2 | TRBV6-5 | CASSYGRGGELFF | TGTGCCAGCAGTTACGGGAGGGGCGGGGAGCTGTTTTTT
TRBJ1-2 | TRBD1 | TRBV7-2 | CASSLQGVNGYTF | TGTGCCAGCAGCTTACAGGGGGTGAATGGCTACACCTTC
TRBJ2-6 | TRBD1 | TRBV7-9 | CASSTLTGAGANVLTF | TGTGCCAGCAGCACCCTGACAGGGGCTGGGGCCAACGTCCTGACTTTC
TRBJ2-5 | NA | TRBV2 | CASSRLQRRQYF | TGTGCCAGCAGCCGTTTACAGCGGAGGCAGTACTTC
TRBJ1-6 | TRBD1 | TRBV5-6 | CASSSGTGGNSPLHF | TGTGCCAGCAGCTCCGGGACAGGAGGCAATTCACCCCTCCACTTT
TRBJ2-2 | TRBD2 | TRBV4-1 | CASSQETSGGANTGELFF | TGCGCCAGCAGCCAAGAAACTAGCGGGGGAGCGAACACCGGGGAGCTGTTTTTT
TRBJ1-6 | NA | TRBV7-6 | CASSPTVSYNSPLHF | TGTGCCAGCAGTCCGACAGTGAGTTATAATTCACCCCTCCACTTT
TRBJ2-7 | TRBD1 | TRBV7-7 | CASSRDRVNEQYF | TGTGCCAGCAGTCGGGACAGGGTTAACGAGCAGTACTTC
TRBJ1-2 | NA | TRBV28 | CASSSYRGGYTF | TGTGCCAGCAGTTCATACCGGGGTGGCTACACCTTC
TRBJ2-7 | NA | TRBV28 | CASSLRGITYEQYF | TGTGCCAGCAGTTTAAGGGGTATCACCTACGAGCAGTACTTC
TRBJ2-2 | NA | TRBV7-6 | CASSALGLGSANTGELFF | TGTGCCAGCAGCGCGCTGGGACTGGGGAGTGCGAACACCGGGGAGCTGTTTTTT
TRBJ2-1 | TRBD2 | TRBV10-3 | CAISSGLAGERGQFF | TGTGCCATCAGTTCTGGACTAGCGGGGGAGAGGGGGCAGTTCTTC
TRBJ2-7 | NA | TRBV21-1 | CASRKSDEQYF | TGTGCCAGCCGAAAGAGCGACGAGCAGTACTTC
TRBJ1-2 | TRBD1 | TRBV27 | CASSTHDRGESSGYTF | TGTGCCAGCAGTACGCACGACAGGGGAGAATCGAGCGGCTACACCTTC
TRBJ2-7 | TRBD1 | TRBV4-3 | CASSQEDRVWGEQYF | TGCGCCAGCAGCCAAGAGGACAGGGTATGGGGAGAGCAGTACTTC
TRBJ2-5 | NA | TRBV23-1 | CASSQSGQKWETQYF | TGCGCCAGCAGTCAATCGGGCCAAAAGTGGGAGACCCAGTACTTC
TRBJ1-3 | NA | TRBV4-3 | CASSQDWGPTGNTIYF | TGCGCCAGCAGCCAAGATTGGGGGCCCACTGGAAACACCATATATTTT
TRBJ1-6 | NA | TRBV27 | CASSLGPWTAPNSPLHF | TGTGCCAGCAGTCTCGGCCCCTGGACAGCGCCGAATTCACCCCTCCACTTT
TRBJ2-7 | TRBD2 | TRBV27 | CASSLAGGPYEQYF | TGTGCCAGCAGTTTAGCGGGGGGCCCCTACGAGCAGTACTTC